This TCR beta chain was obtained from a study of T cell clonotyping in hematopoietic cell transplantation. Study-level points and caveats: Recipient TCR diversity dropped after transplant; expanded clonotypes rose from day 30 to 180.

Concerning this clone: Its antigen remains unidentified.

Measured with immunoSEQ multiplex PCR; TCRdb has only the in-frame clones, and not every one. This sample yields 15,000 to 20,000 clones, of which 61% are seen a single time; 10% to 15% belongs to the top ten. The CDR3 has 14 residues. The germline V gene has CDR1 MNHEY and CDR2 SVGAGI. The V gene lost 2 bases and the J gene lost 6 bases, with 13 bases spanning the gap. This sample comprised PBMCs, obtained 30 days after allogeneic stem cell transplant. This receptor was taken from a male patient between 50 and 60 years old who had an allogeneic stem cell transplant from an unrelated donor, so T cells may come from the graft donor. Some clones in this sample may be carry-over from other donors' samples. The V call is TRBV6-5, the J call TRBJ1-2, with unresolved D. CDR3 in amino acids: CASSYVAGKDGYTF. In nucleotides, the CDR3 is TGTGCCAGCAGTTACGTTGCGGGGAAGGATGGCTACACCTTC.